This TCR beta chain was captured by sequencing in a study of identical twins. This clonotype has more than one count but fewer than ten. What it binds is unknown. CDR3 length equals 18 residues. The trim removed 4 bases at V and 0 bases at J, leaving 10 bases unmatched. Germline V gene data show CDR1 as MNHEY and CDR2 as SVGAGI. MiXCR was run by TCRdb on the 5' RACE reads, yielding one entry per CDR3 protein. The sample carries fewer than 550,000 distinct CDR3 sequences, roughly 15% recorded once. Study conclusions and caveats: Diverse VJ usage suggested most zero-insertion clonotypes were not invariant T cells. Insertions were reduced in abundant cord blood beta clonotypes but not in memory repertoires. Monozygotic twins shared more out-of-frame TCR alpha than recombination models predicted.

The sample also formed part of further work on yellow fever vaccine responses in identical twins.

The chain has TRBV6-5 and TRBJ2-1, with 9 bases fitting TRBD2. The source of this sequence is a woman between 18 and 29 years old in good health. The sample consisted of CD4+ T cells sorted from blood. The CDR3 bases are TGTGCCAGCAGTTCTTTGAGACCGGGACTAGCCTCCTACAATGAGCAGTTCTTC. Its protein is CASSSLRPGLASYNEQFF.